Below are 27 T cell receptor beta chains sequenced from a single sample in a study of siplizumab effects on memory and regulatory T cells. Measured with immunoSEQ multiplex PCR; TCRdb has only the in-frame clones, and not every one. The sample carries around 100,000 clones, about 94% recorded once. What was sequenced was CD4+ T cells sorted from blood. The receptor set was obtained from a human donor in good health.

Within the sample, this clone is medium-sized. The J gene is TRBJ1-2, the V gene TRBV4-2; D unresolved. The CDR3 length is 17 residues. Looked up from germline, CDR1 is LGHNA and CDR2 is YNFKEQ. V lost 1 base to trimming and J lost 1 base, with 16 bases between them. DNA of the CDR3: TGTGCCAGCAGCCAAGCTGAGGGCAGGATGAATAACTATGGCTACACCTTC. As protein: CASSQAEGRMNNYGYTF.

The J gene is TRBJ2-7, the V gene TRBV6-5, with D hard to call. Trimming took off 0 bases at V and 4 bases at J, with 13 bases between the two ends. The CDR3 runs to 15 residues. Looked up from germline, CDR1 is MNHEY and CDR2 is SVGAGI. This chain's CDR3 is CASSYSRINGYEQYF. In DNA, the CDR3 is TGTGCCAGCAGTTACTCGAGGATCAACGGGTACGAGCAGTACTTC.

This clone came up a few times. The genes are TRBV19 and TRBJ1-4, with D possibly matching TRBD1 (6 bases). The germline V gene encodes CDR1 LNHDA and CDR2 SQIVND (reference sequence). CDR3 length equals 15 residues. Between the trimmed V and J ends, which lost 5 bases and 2 bases, there was a span of 12 bases. CDR3 amino acids: CASSPRGHTNEKLFF. CDR3 bases: TGTGCCAGTAGTCCCAGGGGCCACACTAATGAAAAACTGTTTTTT.

This chain connects TRBV28 to TRBJ1-2; TRBD1 matches at 12 bases. Unmatched junction bases numbered 17, after V lost 4 bases and J lost 8 bases. From germline, CDR1 is MDHEN and CDR2 SYDVKM. This CDR3 contains 18 residues. Here the CDR3 DNA reads TGTGCCAGCAGTTCCCCCCTCGGCGGGACAGGGGGCGCGTTGGGCTACACCTTC. Its protein product is CASSSPLGGTGGALGYTF.

This chain joins TRBV7-3 and TRBJ2-3, with 8 bases fitting TRBD1. The CDR3 has 16 residues. CDR1 and CDR2 from the germline V gene are SGHTA and FQGTGA. The junction had 5 bases not matched to a gene; V was cut back by 3 bases and J by 0 bases. Here the CDR3 DNA reads TGTGCCAGCAGCTTGACAGGGGCGACAAGCACAGATACGCAGTATTTT. Translation gives CASSLTGATSTDTQYF.

The V gene is TRBV5-1, the J gene TRBJ1-1, with 9 bases aligning to TRBD1. The V gene's germline CDR1 is SGHRS and CDR2 YFSETQ. This CDR3 spans 14 amino acids. With V trimmed by 5 bases and J by 4 bases, 6 bases remained unmatched. The CDR3 sequence: CASRGGQGLTEAFF. The DNA of the CDR3 is TGCGCCAGCAGGGGTGGACAGGGGCTCACTGAAGCTTTCTTT.

Worth noting for this clone: This CDR3 is also generated by other DNA sequences in the sample. The V and J genes are TRBV7-9 and TRBJ1-1; a possible D gene is TRBD1 (5 bases). Germline lookup yields CDR1 SEHNR and CDR2 FQNEAQ (reference sequence). Trimming shortened V by 1 base and J by 3 bases, and 6 bases separated the two germline ends. This CDR3 has 13 amino acids. The CDR3 loop is CASSLGGDTEAFF. CDR3 coding DNA: TGTGCCAGCAGCTTAGGAGGGGACACTGAAGCTTTCTTT.

This clone was observed once. This sequence joins TRBV18 and TRBJ2-3; maybe TRBD2 (6 bases). Germline V gene sequence: CDR1 KGHSH, CDR2 LQKENI. Trimming stripped 1 base from V and 6 bases from J, with 14 bases between. CDR3 length: 15 amino acids. The CDR3 DNA is TGTGCCAGCTCACCACGGCGCCAGGGAGGCGATACGCAGTATTTT. Protein product: CASSPRRQGGDTQYF.

The gene calls are TRBV27 and TRBJ2-1; D possibly uses TRBD1 or TRBD2 (5 bases each). V was trimmed by 6 bases and J by 0 bases, leaving 12 bases between them. The CDR3 totals 15 residues. Germline loops: CDR1 MNHEY, CDR2 SMNVEV (reference sequence). The CDR3 spells CASRAGRYSYNEQFF. DNA for the CDR3: TGTGCCAGCAGAGCAGGGAGATACTCCTACAATGAGCAGTTCTTC.

The count of this clone is one. The chain links TRBV2 to TRBJ2-5, with unresolved D. CDR1 SNHLY and CDR2 FYNNEI come from the germline V gene. V was pared by 1 base and J by 2 bases, with 14 bases between. The CDR3 loop spans 16 amino acids. The CDR3 DNA reads TGTGCCAGCAGTGAAGTAGCAATTCCAAGGCAAGAGACCCAGTACTTC. Amino acids: CASSEVAIPRQETQYF.

The CDR3 DNA reads TGCGCCAGCAGTCGACAGGGAGGGACCTACGAGCAGTACTTC. Amino acids: CASSRQGGTYEQYF. This chain joins TRBV5-1 and TRBJ2-7; D possibly uses TRBD1 or TRBD2 (7 bases each). Deletions cut 5 bases from V and 2 bases from J, with 14 bases between. Germline V gene data show CDR1 as SGHRS and CDR2 as YFSETQ. The CDR3 length is 14 residues.

The CDR3 DNA is TGTGCCAGTAGTATAGTACAGGGGATTAAGAATCAGCCCCAGCATTTT. This sequence encodes CASSIVQGIKNQPQHF. V gene TRBV19 combines with J gene TRBJ1-5; 7 nucleotides match TRBD1. This CDR3 spans 16 amino acids. Germline V lookup: CDR1 LNHDA, CDR2 SQIVND (reference sequence). Losses at the gene ends were 1 base for V and 4 bases for J; bases not matched to a gene: 7.

The rearrangement uses TRBV28 and TRBJ1-1; 8 bases align to TRBD1. V lost 6 bases, J lost 3 bases, and 6 bases stayed unmatched. There are 14 residues in the CDR3. Looked up from germline, CDR1 is MDHEN and CDR2 is SYDVKM. CDR3 sequence: CASRSYRGYTEAFF. CDR3 nucleotide sequence: TGTGCCAGCAGGTCGTACAGGGGGTACACTGAAGCTTTCTTT.

The V call is TRBV7-6, the J call TRBJ2-1, with 10 bases aligning to TRBD2. Looked up from germline, CDR1 is SGHVS and CDR2 is FNYEAQ. Trimming at V came to 5 bases and at J to 6 bases, leaving 7 bases not matched to a gene. This CDR3 is 15 amino acids long. The CDR3 coding sequence is TGTGCCAGCAGCCAACTAGCGGGGTCGTTCAATGAGCAGTTCTTC. Translating it yields CASSQLAGSFNEQFF. Looking up the rest from reference TRBV7-6 and TRBJ2-1 gives the full variable domain: GAGVSQSPRYKVTKRGQDVALRCDPISGHVSLYWYRQALGQGPEFLTYFNYEAQQDKSGLPNDRFSAERPEGSISTLTIQRTEQRDSAMYRCASSQLAGSFNEQFFGPGTRLTVL.

This chain joins TRBV28 and TRBJ1-3; D is unclear. The CDR3 contains 14 residues. Trimming shortened V by 2 bases and J by 2 bases, and 7 bases separated the two germline ends. Germline V gene lookup returns CDR1 MDHEN and CDR2 SYDVKM. CDR3 residues: CASSLLFPGNTIYF. CDR3 DNA sequence: TGTGCCAGCAGTTTACTGTTCCCTGGAAACACCATATATTTT.

The DNA for the CDR3 is TGTGCCATCAGACAACAAGATTTGGGACCCCTCCACTTT. Residues: CAIRQQDLGPLHF. The chain recombines TRBV10-3 with TRBJ1-6; unclear D gene. Germline V gene data show CDR1 as ENHRY and CDR2 as SYGVKD. CDR3 length: 13 amino acids. The V end was cut by 6 bases, the J end by 12 bases, with 15 bases between.

The rearrangement links TRBV9 to TRBJ2-6, with D unresolved. The CDR3 extends over 13 amino acids. V shed 1 base and J shed 2 bases, with 1 base lying between them. CDR1 and CDR2 from the germline V gene are SGDLS and YYNGEE. The CDR3 sequence is CASSVPGANVLTF. The DNA of the CDR3 is TGTGCCAGCAGCGTACCTGGGGCCAACGTCCTGACTTTC.

The chain uses TRBV27 and TRBJ1-4, with 10 bases fitting TRBD1. CDR3 length equals 19 residues. Trimming took 5 bases from V and 7 from J; bases not matched to a gene: 19. Germline lookup yields CDR1 MNHEY and CDR2 SMNVEV (reference sequence). The CDR3 DNA follows: TGTGCCAGCAGTCGAACTCCCGGGACAGGGGCGGACTTAGGTGAAAAACTGTTTTTT. This gives the protein CASSRTPGTGADLGEKLFF. Filled out from reference TRBV27 and TRBJ1-4, the complete variable domain reads EAQVTQNPRYLITVTGKKLTVTCSQNMNHEYMSWYRQDPGLGLRQIYYSMNVEVTDKGDVPEGYKVSRKEKRNFPLILESPSPNQTSLYFCASSRTPGTGADLGEKLFFGSGTQLSVL.

The gene calls are TRBV27 and TRBJ1-1; a weak D match, TRBD1 (5 bases). V dropped 1 base and J dropped 1 base, with 10 bases sitting between them. The germline V gene has CDR1 MNHEY and CDR2 SMNVEV (reference sequence). The CDR3 covers 15 residues. The CDR3 is CASSLFRVGNTEAFF. The CDR3 DNA reads as TGTGCCAGCAGTTTATTCAGGGTAGGGAACACTGAAGCTTTCTTT.

This clone was recorded once. The rearrangement links TRBV5-8 to TRBJ2-7; D gene uncertain. V was clipped by 4 bases and J by 3 bases, with 11 bases between them. This CDR3 contains 13 residues. Germline-derived CDR1 and CDR2 are SGHTS and YDEGEE. For the CDR3, the DNA is TGTGCCAGCAGCATGGTCCCCTACTACGAGCAGTACTTC. It translates to CASSMVPYYEQYF.

The chain is built from TRBV19 and TRBJ1-4; D gene ambiguous. The CDR3 has 15 amino acids. CDR1 and CDR2 (germline): LNHDA, SQIVND (reference sequence). V dropped 3 bases and J dropped 8 bases, with 16 bases sitting between them. Written as DNA, the CDR3 is TGTGCCAGTAGTATCGCCATGGGTATAGGCGAAAAACTGTTTTTT. Encoded protein: CASSIAMGIGEKLFF.

The chain is built from TRBV7-9 and TRBJ1-4, with D unclear. This CDR3 contains 17 residues. Germline CDR1 reads SEHNR; CDR2 reads FQNEAQ (reference sequence). V lost 3 bases, J lost 2 bases, and 16 bases lay in between. CDR3 residues: CASSLVADVWTNEKLFF. CDR3 coding DNA: TGTGCCAGCAGCTTGGTGGCAGACGTATGGACTAATGAAAAACTGTTTTTT.

The chain couples TRBV7-8 to TRBJ1-1; a possible D gene is TRBD1 (5 bases). The V gene lost 5 bases and the J gene lost 6 bases, with 16 bases spanning the gap. The germline V gene has CDR1 SGHVS and CDR2 FQNEAQ. The CDR3 has 14 residues. CDR3 sequence reads: CASSTYPSGAEAFF. The CDR3 DNA reads as TGTGCCAGCAGCACTTATCCGTCGGGGGCTGAAGCTTTCTTT.

The V call is TRBV5-1, the J call TRBJ1-1; tentatively, D is TRBD1 (6 bases). The germline V gene has CDR1 SGHRS and CDR2 YFSETQ. The CDR3 runs 14 residues. The ends were cut back, 3 bases at V and 1 base at J, with 10 bases in the middle. In nucleotides, the CDR3 is TGCGCCAGCAGCTCCCGGGACAAGAACACTGAAGCTTTCTTT. Its protein is CASSSRDKNTEAFF.

The rearrangement links TRBV11-2 to TRBJ2-7, with a weak D call TRBD1 (5 bases). V lost 4 bases and J 13 bases, leaving 23 bases between the germline ends. There are 14 residues in the CDR3. Germline loops: CDR1 SGHAT, CDR2 FQNNGV. CDR3 sequence (DNA): TGTGCCAGCAGCTCCCTGGCAGGGCCTCCTACTCTTTACTTC. Translating it yields CASSSLAGPPTLYF.

The chain has TRBV25-1 and TRBJ2-5; the D gene is possibly TRBD1 (6 bases). The ends were cut back, 2 bases at V and 2 bases at J, with 15 bases in the middle. The CDR3 loop spans 16 amino acids. Germline V gene data show CDR1 as MGHDK and CDR2 as SYGVNS. The CDR3: CASSEDGQITQETQYF. The CDR3 DNA is TGTGCCAGCAGTGAAGATGGACAGATTACACAAGAGACCCAGTACTTC.

The chain is built from TRBV29-1 and TRBJ2-7; D is perhaps TRBD2 (6 bases). CDR1 SQVTM and CDR2 ANQGSEA come from the germline V gene. The CDR3 is 14 residues long. The V and J ends lost 4 bases and 0 bases respectively, with 13 bases between them. The CDR3: CSVAGTGISYEQYF. In DNA, the CDR3 is TGCAGCGTTGCAGGGACTGGTATCTCCTACGAGCAGTACTTC.